The 15 T cell receptor beta chains below come from one sample, sequenced in a study of blood T cell repertoires in COVID-19. Repertoires were generated with immunoSEQ multiplex PCR, while TCRdb's copy carries only in-frame clones and drops some. The table lists 160,000 or so clones, around 85% of them singletons, with approximately 9.9% in the top ten. Input material: peripheral blood. All receptors derive from a man aged 55 to 70 with active or convalescent COVID-19.

The chain couples TRBV27 to TRBJ2-7; 11 nucleotides line up with TRBD2. The germline gives CDR1 MNHEY, CDR2 SMNVEV (reference sequence). This CDR3 has 15 residues. V shed 6 bases and J 6 bases; nucleotides not matched to a gene: 10. CDR3 sequence: CASRPRLAGNGEQYF. CDR3 in DNA: TGTGCCAGCAGACCAAGACTAGCGGGAAATGGCGAGCAGTACTTC.

CDR3 DNA sequence: TGTGCCAGCAGTGAGTCGGTTTACGAGCAGTACTTC. Protein sequence: CASSESVYEQYF. This chain connects TRBV2 to TRBJ2-7; D is ambiguous. Germline V gives CDR1 SNHLY, CDR2 FYNNEI. With 3 bases removed from V and 4 bases from J, the gap between germline ends came to 7 bases. CDR3 size: 12 residues.

The rearrangement uses TRBV5-6 and TRBJ1-6; 11 positions agree with TRBD1. This CDR3 spans 17 amino acids. Germline V CDR1 and CDR2: SGHDT, YYEEEE. The trim removed 3 bases at V and 8 bases at J, leaving 10 bases unmatched. The CDR3 spells CASSSGTGGLVYSPLHF. The CDR3 region has the DNA TGTGCCAGCAGCTCCGGGACAGGGGGTCTAGTATATTCACCCCTCCACTTT.

CDR3 sequence (DNA): TGTGCCAGCAGTAGGGACAGGGAAGAGTATGGCTACACCTTC. Translating it yields CASSRDREEYGYTF. J is TRBJ1-2 and V is TRBV7-9, with 9 bases matching TRBD1. With 6 bases clipped from V and 5 bases from J, the junction kept 7 bases outside the gene matches. There are 14 residues in the CDR3. CDR1 SEHNR and CDR2 FQNEAQ come from the germline V gene (reference sequence).

The chain couples TRBV11-2 to TRBJ2-7, with a weak D call TRBD1 (5 bases). Trimming removed 0 bases from V and 6 bases from J, with 15 bases in between. This CDR3 comprises 15 residues. Germline CDR1 reads SGHAT; CDR2 reads FQNNGV. Here the CDR3 reads CASSLDQGPRGEQYF. Written as DNA, the CDR3 is TGTGCCAGCAGCTTAGATCAGGGCCCAAGGGGCGAGCAGTACTTC.

The chain combines TRBV2 with TRBJ1-2; possible D gene TRBD1, 5 bases. Germline CDR1 is SNHLY and CDR2 is FYNNEI. The CDR3 runs 13 residues. The V end was cut by 3 bases, the J end by 6 bases, with 11 bases between. The CDR3 coding sequence is TGTGCCAGCAGTGAGGGCAGGGAGGATGGCTACACCTTC. Translated: CASSEGREDGYTF. The full variable domain, completed using reference TRBV2 and TRBJ1-2, is EPEVTQTPSHQVTQMGQEVILRCVPISNHLYFYWYRQILGQKVEFLVSFYNNEISEKSEIFDDQFSVERPDGSNFTLKIRSTKLEDSAMYFCASSEGREDGYTFGSGTRLTVV.

J is TRBJ2-1 and V is TRBV11-2; 7 bases match TRBD2. This CDR3 spans 15 amino acids. Germline loops: CDR1 SGHAT, CDR2 FQNNGV. The junction had 8 bases not matched to a gene; V was cut back by 5 bases and J by 4 bases. CDR3 residues: CASSAPERGYNEQFF. CDR3 DNA: TGTGCCAGCAGCGCCCCCGAGCGGGGTTACAATGAGCAGTTCTTC. Supplemented by reference TRBV11-2 and TRBJ2-1, the full variable domain reads EAGVAQSPRYKIIEKRQSVAFWCNPISGHATLYWYQQILGQGPKLLIQFQNNGVVDDSQLPKDRFSAERLKGVDSTLKIQPAKLEDSAVYLCASSAPERGYNEQFFGPGTRLTVL.

The chain employs TRBV3-1 (or the pseudogene TRBV3-2) and TRBJ1-6; 9 bases map to TRBD1. Germline V lookup: CDR1 LGHDT, CDR2 YNNKEL (reference sequence). After removal of 5 bases from V and 9 bases from J, the junction contained 11 bases not matched to a gene. The CDR3 contains 16 residues. The DNA for the CDR3 is TGTGCCAGCAGCGAAAGTGGGGGGACAGGGCCTTCACCCCTCCACTTT. Its protein product is CASSESGGTGPSPLHF.

The rearrangement joins TRBV13 to TRBJ1-3, with 7 bases matching TRBD1. The V gene's germline CDR1 is PRHDT and CDR2 FYEKMQ (reference sequence). The CDR3 is made up of 14 amino acids. V lost 4 bases to trimming and J lost 2 bases; unmatched junction nucleotides: 2. CDR3 bases: TGTGCCAGCAGCTCCCAGGGGGCTGGAAACACCATATATTTT. Encoded protein: CASSSQGAGNTIYF.

The chain carries TRBV2 and TRBJ2-2, with 9 nucleotides matching TRBD2. Germline-derived CDR1 and CDR2 are SNHLY and FYNNEI. V lost 5 bases to trimming and J lost 5 bases; unmatched junction nucleotides: 6. This CDR3 has 15 amino acids. The CDR3 here is CASSPTGLATGELFF. The DNA for the CDR3 is TGTGCCAGCAGTCCAACCGGACTAGCGACCGGGGAGCTGTTTTTT.

V gene TRBV2 combines with J gene TRBJ2-5; 10 bases are shared with TRBD2. Germline CDR1 reads SNHLY; CDR2 reads FYNNEI. The length of the CDR3 is 16 residues. Trimming at V came to 6 bases and at J to 2 bases, leaving 9 bases not matched to a gene. The CDR3: CASRPIAGGDQETQYF. The DNA for the CDR3 is TGTGCCAGCAGACCCATAGCGGGGGGTGATCAAGAGACCCAGTACTTC. The full variable domain, rest sourced from reference TRBV2 and TRBJ2-5, is EPEVTQTPSHQVTQMGQEVILRCVPISNHLYFYWYRQILGQKVEFLVSFYNNEISEKSEIFDDQFSVERPDGSNFTLKIRSTKLEDSAMYFCASRPIAGGDQETQYFGPGTRLLVL.

The V and J genes are TRBV2 and TRBJ2-7, with D possibly matching TRBD1 (5 bases). CDR3 length: 12 amino acids. Trimming removed 8 bases at V and 2 bases at J, with 10 bases between. CDR1 and CDR2 (germline): SNHLY, FYNNEI. CDR3 coding DNA: TGTGCCAGCGCCCTACAGGCCTACGAGCAGTACTTC. Amino acid sequence: CASALQAYEQYF. The full variable domain, its missing parts supplied by reference TRBV2 and TRBJ2-7, is EPEVTQTPSHQVTQMGQEVILRCVPISNHLYFYWYRQILGQKVEFLVSFYNNEISEKSEIFDDQFSVERPDGSNFTLKIRSTKLEDSAMYFCASALQAYEQYFGPGTRLTVT.

The chain joins TRBV5-5 to TRBJ2-7, with 9 bases lining up with TRBD1. Looked up from germline, CDR1 is SGHKS and CDR2 is YYEKEE (reference sequence). This CDR3 has 15 amino acids. The V segment lost 0 bases and the J segment 3 bases; nucleotides outside the gene matches: 4. CDR3 bases: TGTGCCAGCAGCTTGGGGACAGGGGCGATCTACGAGCAGTACTTC. It specifies CASSLGTGAIYEQYF.

V usage is TRBV9 and J usage is TRBJ2-7; the D gene is possibly TRBD2 (6 bases). This CDR3 has 15 amino acids. The germline CDR1 and CDR2 sequences are SGDLS and YYNGEE. V lost 0 bases and J 2 bases, leaving 12 bases between the germline ends. CDR3 DNA sequence: TGTGCCAGCAGCGTAGCGAGCGGAGGGCCCTACGAGCAGTACTTC. This sequence encodes CASSVASGGPYEQYF.

This clone occurred once. The V gene is TRBV27, the J gene TRBJ1-6; a possible D gene is TRBD1 (5 bases). The CDR3 loop spans 16 amino acids. The V gene's germline CDR1 is MNHEY and CDR2 SMNVEV (reference sequence). V lost 1 base and J lost 14, with 21 bases in between. This CDR3 is CASSLLYRPGEVALHF. The CDR3 nucleotides read TGTGCCAGCAGTTTATTGTACAGGCCGGGTGAGGTGGCCCTCCACTTT.